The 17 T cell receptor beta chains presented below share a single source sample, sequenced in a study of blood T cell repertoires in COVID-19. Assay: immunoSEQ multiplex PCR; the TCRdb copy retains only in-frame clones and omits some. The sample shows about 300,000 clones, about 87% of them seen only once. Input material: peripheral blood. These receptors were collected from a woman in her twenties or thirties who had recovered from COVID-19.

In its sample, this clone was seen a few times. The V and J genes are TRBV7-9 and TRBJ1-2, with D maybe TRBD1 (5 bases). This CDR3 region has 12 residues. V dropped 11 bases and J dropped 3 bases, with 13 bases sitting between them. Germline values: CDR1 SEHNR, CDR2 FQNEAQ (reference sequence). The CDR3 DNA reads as TGTGCCTGTCGTGGGGACTACTATGGCTACACCTTC. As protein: CACRGDYYGYTF.

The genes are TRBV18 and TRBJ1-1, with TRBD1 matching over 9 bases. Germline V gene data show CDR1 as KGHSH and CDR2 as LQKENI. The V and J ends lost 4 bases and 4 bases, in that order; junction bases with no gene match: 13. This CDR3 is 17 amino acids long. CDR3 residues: CASSLFYGTGLPTEAFF. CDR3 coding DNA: TGTGCCAGCTCACTTTTTTACGGGACAGGGCTACCCACTGAAGCTTTCTTT. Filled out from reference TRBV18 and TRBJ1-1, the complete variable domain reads NAGVMQNPRHLVRRRGQEARLRCSPMKGHSHVYWYRQLPEEGLKFMVYLQKENIIDESGMPKERFSAEFPKEGPSILRIQQVVRGDSAAYFCASSLFYGTGLPTEAFFGQGTRLTVV.

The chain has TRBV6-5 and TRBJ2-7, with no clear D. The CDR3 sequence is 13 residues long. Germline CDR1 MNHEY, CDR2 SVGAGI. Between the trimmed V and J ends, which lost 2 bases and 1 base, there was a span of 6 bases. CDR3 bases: TGTGCCAGCAGTTACGCGGAATCCTACGAGCAGTACTTC. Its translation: CASSYAESYEQYF.

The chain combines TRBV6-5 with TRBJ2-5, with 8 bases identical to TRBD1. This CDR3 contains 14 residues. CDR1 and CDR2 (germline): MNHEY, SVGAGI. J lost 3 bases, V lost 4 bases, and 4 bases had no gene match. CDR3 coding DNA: TGTGCCAGCAGTTCCCTGACAGGGGAAGAGACCCAGTACTTC. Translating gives CASSSLTGEETQYF.

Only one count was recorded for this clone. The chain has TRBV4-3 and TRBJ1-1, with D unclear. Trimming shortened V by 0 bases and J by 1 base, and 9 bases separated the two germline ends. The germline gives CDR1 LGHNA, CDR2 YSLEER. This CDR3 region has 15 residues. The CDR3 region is CASSQERQENTEAFF. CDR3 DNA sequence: TGCGCCAGCAGCCAAGAGCGACAAGAGAACACTGAAGCTTTCTTT.

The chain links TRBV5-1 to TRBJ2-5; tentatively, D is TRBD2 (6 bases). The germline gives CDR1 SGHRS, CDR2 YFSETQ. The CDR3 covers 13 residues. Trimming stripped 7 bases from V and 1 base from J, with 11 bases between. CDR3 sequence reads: CASWAGSQETQYF. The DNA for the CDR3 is TGCGCCAGCTGGGCGGGGAGCCAAGAGACCCAGTACTTC.

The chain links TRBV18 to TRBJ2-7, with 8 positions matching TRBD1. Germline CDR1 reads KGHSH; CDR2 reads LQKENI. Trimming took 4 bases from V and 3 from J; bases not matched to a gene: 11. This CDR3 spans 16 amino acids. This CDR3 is CASSLKLGTGIYEQYF. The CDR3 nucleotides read TGTGCCAGCTCACTTAAGCTCGGGACAGGCATCTACGAGCAGTACTTC.

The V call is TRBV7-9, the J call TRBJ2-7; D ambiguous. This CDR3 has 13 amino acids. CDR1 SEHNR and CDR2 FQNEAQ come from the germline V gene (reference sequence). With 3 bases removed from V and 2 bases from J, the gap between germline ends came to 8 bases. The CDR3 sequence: CASSFLSAYEQYF. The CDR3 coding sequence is TGTGCCAGCAGCTTCTTATCAGCCTACGAGCAGTACTTC.

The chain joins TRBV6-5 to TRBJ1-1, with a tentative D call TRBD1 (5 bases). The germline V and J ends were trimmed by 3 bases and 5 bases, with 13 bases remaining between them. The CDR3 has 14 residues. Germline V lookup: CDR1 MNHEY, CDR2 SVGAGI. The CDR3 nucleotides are TGTGCCAGCAGTTATTGGGGCGCGGGGACTGAAGCTTTCTTT. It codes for CASSYWGAGTEAFF.

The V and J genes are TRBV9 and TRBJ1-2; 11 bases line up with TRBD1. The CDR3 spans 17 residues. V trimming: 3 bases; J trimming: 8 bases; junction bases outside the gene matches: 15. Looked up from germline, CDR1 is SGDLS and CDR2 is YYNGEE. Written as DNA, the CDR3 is TGTGCCAGCAGCGCCAGTAGGACAGGGGGCCCACCGGAGGGCTACACCTTC. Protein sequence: CASSASRTGGPPEGYTF.

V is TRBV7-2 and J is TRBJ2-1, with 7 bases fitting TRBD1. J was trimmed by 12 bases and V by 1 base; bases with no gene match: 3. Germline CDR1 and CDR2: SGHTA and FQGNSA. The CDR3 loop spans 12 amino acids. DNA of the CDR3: TGTGCCAGCAGCTTAGGTGAGGGGGCGCAGTTCTTC. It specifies CASSLGEGAQFF.

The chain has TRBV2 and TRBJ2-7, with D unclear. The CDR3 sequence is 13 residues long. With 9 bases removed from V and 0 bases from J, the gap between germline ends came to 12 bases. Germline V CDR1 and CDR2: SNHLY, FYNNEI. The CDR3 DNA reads TGTGCCAGTCCAGACTTTAGCTCCTACGAGCAGTACTTC. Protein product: CASPDFSSYEQYF. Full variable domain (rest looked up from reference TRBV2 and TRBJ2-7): EPEVTQTPSHQVTQMGQEVILRCVPISNHLYFYWYRQILGQKVEFLVSFYNNEISEKSEIFDDQFSVERPDGSNFTLKIRSTKLEDSAMYFCASPDFSSYEQYFGPGTRLTVT.

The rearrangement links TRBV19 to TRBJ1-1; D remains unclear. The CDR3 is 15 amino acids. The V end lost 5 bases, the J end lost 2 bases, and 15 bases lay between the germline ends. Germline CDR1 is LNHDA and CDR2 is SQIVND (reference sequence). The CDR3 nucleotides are TGTGCCAGTAGTCCCGCCCGACACTCTAACACTGAAGCTTTCTTT. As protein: CASSPARHSNTEAFF.

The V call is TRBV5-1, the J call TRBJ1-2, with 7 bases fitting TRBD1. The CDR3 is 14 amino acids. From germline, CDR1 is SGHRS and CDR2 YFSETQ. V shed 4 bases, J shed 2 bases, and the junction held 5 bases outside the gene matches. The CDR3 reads CASSPTTGNYGYTF. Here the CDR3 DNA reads TGCGCCAGCAGCCCAACGACAGGGAACTATGGCTACACCTTC.

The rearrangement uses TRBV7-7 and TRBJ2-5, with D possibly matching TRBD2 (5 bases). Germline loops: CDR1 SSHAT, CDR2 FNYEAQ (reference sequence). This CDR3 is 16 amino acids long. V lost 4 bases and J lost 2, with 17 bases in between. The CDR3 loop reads CASSSQKGSGQETQYF. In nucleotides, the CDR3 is TGTGCCAGCAGCTCCCAGAAGGGCAGCGGACAAGAGACCCAGTACTTC.

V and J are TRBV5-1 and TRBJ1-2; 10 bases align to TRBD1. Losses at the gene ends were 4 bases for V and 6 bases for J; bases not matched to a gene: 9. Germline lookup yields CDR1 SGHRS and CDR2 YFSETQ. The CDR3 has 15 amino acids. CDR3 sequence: CASSPRGQGLDGYTF. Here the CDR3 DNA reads TGCGCCAGCAGCCCCCGGGGACAGGGGCTCGATGGCTACACCTTC.

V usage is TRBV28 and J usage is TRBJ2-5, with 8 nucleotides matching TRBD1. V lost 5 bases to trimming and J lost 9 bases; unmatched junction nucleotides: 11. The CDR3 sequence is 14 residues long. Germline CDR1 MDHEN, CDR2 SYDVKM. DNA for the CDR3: TGTGCCAGCAGTCTCGACGACAGGGGAGGTCCCCAGTACTTC. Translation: CASSLDDRGGPQYF.